The entry below describes one T cell receptor (beta chain). Its antigen is unidentified. Unmatched junction bases numbered 6, after V lost 1 base and J lost 0 bases. Per germline, CDR1 MGHRA and CDR2 YSYEKL. The CDR3 consists of 17 residues. This entry belongs to a study of cytomegalovirus exposure and HLA in healthy donors. Study background: A subsequent analysis reported that the approximately 120 validation repertoires were produced on the same platform that had also been used for the 666 first-cohort repertoires. Study findings and constraints: Per published reports, the classifier diagnosed cytomegalovirus status with high specificity and sensitivity.

The method was immunoSEQ multiplex PCR; TCRdb's version includes in-frame clones alone and lacks a portion of them. This repertoire shows 140,000 or so clones, roughly 90% found once; its top ten account for 0.69%. The sample taken for sequencing was PBMCs. The TCR comes from a man aged 18 to 29 in good health and CMV-seronegative. The chain uses TRBV4-1 and TRBJ2-3, with 8 bases matching TRBD2. This CDR3 reads CASSQGSGGLSTDTQYF. Written as DNA, the CDR3 is TGCGCCAGCAGCCAAGGGAGCGGGGGCCTTAGCACAGATACGCAGTATTTT.